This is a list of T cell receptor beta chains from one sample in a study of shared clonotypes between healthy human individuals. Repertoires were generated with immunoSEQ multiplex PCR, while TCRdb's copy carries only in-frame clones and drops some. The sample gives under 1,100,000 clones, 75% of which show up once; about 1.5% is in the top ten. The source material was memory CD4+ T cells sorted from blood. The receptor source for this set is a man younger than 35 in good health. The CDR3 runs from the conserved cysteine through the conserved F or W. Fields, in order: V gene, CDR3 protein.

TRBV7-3	CASSQGPRDAGANVLTF
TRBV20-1	CSAGDRSEAFF
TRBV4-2	CASSQQRGGPDTQYF
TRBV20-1	CSRGGTDTQYF
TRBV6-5	CASSYQGAAVEQYF
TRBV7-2	CASSSSSYEQYF
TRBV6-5	CASSFNVRGRGEKLFF
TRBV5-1	CASSISTGTHTEAFF
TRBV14	CASSPQDRANTGELFF
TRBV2	CASTNDPLTTQYF
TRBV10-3	CAISVDRGGTEAFF
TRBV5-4	CASSLSGVDEQYF
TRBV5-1	CASSQGHTKYNEQFF
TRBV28	CASSLSPFYGFQETQYF
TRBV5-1	CASSPGEASNQPQHF
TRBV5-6	CASSPGRQGHLNTGELFF
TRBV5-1	CASSFYGLSRGLDGYTF
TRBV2	CASSAGTGVSYEQYF
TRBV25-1	CASRTGQGFTGELFF
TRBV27	CASSLVGGANVLTF
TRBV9	CASSGYRGYYGYTF
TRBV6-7	CASSSPDVFGQPQHF
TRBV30	CAWSVPKEKLFF
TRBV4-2	CASSFPMGQGRTEAFF
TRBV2	CASSKDSSGNTIYF
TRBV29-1	CSAGGGNQPQHF
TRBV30	CAWKNKGNTIYF
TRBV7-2	CASSPAGGNTHNEQFF
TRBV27	CASSFRPITKNIQYF
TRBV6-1	CASRPGQGIDEQFF
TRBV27	CASSLFAIGATNQPQHF
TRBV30	CACRAGGQGKTQYF
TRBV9	CASSVDVGLIYEQYF
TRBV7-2	CASSWGSGANVLTF
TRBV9	CASSVGQGGQPQHF
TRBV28	CASSKNQGYYGYTF
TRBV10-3	CAISDFRGYEQYF
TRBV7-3	CASSLNSGGTQETQYF
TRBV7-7	CASSLGQVQGEQYF
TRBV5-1	CASSLWPGENTEAFF
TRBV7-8	CASSGRTGSSYNEQFF
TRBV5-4	CASSLGQGIGGYTF
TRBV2	CASSVEGSGLLVSYNEQFF
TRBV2	CASSPSGGREQYF